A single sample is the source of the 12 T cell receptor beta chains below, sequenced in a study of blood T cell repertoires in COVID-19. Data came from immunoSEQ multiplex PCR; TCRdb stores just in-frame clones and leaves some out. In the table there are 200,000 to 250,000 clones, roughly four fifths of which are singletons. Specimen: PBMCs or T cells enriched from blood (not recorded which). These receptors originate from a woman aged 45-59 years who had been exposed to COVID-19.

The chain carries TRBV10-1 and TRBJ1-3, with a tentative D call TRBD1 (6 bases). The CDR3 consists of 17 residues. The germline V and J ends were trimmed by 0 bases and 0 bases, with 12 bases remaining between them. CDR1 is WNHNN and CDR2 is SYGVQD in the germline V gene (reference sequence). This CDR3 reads CASSESQGSPSGNTIYF. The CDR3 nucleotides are TGCGCCAGCAGTGAGTCTCAGGGGTCGCCCTCTGGAAACACCATATATTTT.

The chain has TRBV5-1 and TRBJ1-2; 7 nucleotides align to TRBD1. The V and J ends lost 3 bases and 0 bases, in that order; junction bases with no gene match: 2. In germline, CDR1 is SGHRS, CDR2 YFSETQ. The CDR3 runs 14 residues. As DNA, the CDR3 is TGCGCCAGCAGCTCGACAGGGACTAACTATGGCTACACCTTC. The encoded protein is CASSSTGTNYGYTF.

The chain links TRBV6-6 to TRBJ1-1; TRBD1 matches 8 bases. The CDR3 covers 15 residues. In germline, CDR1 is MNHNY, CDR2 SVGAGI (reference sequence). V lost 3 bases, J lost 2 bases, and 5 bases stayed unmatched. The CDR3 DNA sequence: TGTGCCAGCAGTTATGTACAGGGGGGAAACACTGAAGCTTTCTTT. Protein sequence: CASSYVQGGNTEAFF.

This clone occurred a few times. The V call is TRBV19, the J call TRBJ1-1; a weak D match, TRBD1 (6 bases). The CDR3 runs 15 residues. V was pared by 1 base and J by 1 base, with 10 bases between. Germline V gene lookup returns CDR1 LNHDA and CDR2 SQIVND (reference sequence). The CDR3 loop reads CASSIGGQTNTEAFF. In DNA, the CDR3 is TGTGCCAGTAGTATAGGGGGGCAGACGAACACTGAAGCTTTCTTT.

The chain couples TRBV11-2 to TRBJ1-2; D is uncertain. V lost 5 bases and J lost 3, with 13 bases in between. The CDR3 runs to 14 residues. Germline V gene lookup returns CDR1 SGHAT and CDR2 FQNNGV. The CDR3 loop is CASSVRADYYGYTF. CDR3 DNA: TGTGCCAGCAGCGTTAGAGCAGACTACTATGGCTACACCTTC.

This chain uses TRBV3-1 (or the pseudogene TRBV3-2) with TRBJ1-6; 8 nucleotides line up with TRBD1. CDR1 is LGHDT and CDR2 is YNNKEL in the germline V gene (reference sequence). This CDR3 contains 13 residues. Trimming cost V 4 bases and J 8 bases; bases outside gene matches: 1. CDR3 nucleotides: TGTGCCAGCAGCCCGACAGGGGATTCACCCCTCCACTTT. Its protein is CASSPTGDSPLHF.

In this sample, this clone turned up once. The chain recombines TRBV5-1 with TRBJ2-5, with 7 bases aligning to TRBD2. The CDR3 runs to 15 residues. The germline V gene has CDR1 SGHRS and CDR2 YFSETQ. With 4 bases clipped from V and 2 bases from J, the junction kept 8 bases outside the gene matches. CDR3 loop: CASSTGRARQETQYF. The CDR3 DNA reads TGCGCCAGCAGCACGGGGAGGGCCCGGCAAGAGACCCAGTACTTC.

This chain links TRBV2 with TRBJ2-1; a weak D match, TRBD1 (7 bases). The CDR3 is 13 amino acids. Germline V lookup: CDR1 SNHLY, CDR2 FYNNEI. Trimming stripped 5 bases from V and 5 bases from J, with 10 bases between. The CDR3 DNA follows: TGTGCCAGCAGTTCAGGGGGGAACAATGAGCAGTTCTTC. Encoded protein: CASSSGGNNEQFF.

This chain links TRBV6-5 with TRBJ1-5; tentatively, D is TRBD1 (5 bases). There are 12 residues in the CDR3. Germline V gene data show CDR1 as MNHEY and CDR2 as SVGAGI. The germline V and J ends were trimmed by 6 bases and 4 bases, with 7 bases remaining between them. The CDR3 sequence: CASRGANQPQHF. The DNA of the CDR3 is TGTGCCAGCAGAGGGGCGAATCAGCCCCAGCATTTT.

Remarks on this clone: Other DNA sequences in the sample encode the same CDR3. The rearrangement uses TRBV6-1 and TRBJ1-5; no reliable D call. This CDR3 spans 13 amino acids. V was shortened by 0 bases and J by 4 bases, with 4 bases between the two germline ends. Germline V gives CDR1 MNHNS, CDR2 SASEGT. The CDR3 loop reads CASSEARNQPQHF. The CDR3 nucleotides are TGTGCCAGCAGTGAAGCCCGTAATCAGCCCCAGCATTTT.

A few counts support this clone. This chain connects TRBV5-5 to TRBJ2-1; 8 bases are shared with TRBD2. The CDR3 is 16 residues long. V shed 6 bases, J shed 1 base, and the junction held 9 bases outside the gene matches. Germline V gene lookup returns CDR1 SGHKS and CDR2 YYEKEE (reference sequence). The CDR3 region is CASNRPGGASYNEQFF. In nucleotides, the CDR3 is TGTGCCAGCAACCGCCCGGGGGGGGCATCCTACAATGAGCAGTTCTTC.

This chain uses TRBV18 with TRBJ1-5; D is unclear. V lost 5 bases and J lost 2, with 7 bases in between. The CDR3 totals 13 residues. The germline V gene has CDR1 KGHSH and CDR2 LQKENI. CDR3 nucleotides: TGTGCCAGCTCAGATGGGCGCAATCAGCCCCAGCATTTT. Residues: CASSDGRNQPQHF.